These 15 T cell receptor beta chains were sequenced from one sample in a study of response to subunit inactivated influenza vaccine. TCRdb re-derived calls from the RT-PCR reads in MiXCR, one entry per CDR3 protein. The data contain approximately 520,000 distinct CDR3 sequences, roughly 25% of them singletons. The sequences come from CD4+ T cells sorted from PBMCs, collected around 5 days after vaccination. The receptors were sampled from a man between 45 and 60 years old who received an inactivated influenza vaccine.

The chain carries TRBV5-6 and TRBJ2-1, with 9 bases fitting TRBD1. The CDR3 has 15 amino acids. The ends lost 3 bases at V and 2 bases at J; junction bases unmatched: 3. From germline, CDR1 is SGHDT and CDR2 YYEEEE. In DNA form, the CDR3 reads TGTGCCAGCAGCTGGGGACAGGGTCCCTACAATGAGCAGTTCTTC. Its protein product is CASSWGQGPYNEQFF.

This rearrangement joins TRBV18 to TRBJ2-3, with 9 bases fitting TRBD1. J was trimmed by 1 base and V by 6 bases; bases with no gene match: 5. This CDR3 has 15 amino acids. Germline V gene lookup returns CDR1 KGHSH and CDR2 LQKENI. The CDR3, as DNA: TGTGCCAGCTCCTCTACAGGGGGCGGCACAGATACGCAGTATTTT. This gives the protein CASSSTGGGTDTQYF.

The chain has TRBV28 and TRBJ2-5, with TRBD1 matching over 9 bases. Germline-derived CDR1 and CDR2 are MDHEN and SYDVKM. Trimming took 6 bases from V and 5 from J; bases not matched to a gene: 10. This CDR3 contains 15 residues. DNA of the CDR3: TGTGCCAGCAGCCCAACCTGGGACAGGGTGGAGACCCAGTACTTC. Its protein product is CASSPTWDRVETQYF.

The rearrangement joins TRBV19 to TRBJ2-3; no clear D. The CDR3 is 13 amino acids. Germline values: CDR1 LNHDA, CDR2 SQIVND (reference sequence). Trimming left V 8 bases short and J 5 bases short, with 14 bases between. The CDR3 bases are TGTGCCAGTTCCTCTGGGGTTGAAGATACGCAGTATTTT. It codes for CASSSGVEDTQYF.

This clonotype turned up a few times. The chain uses TRBV12-3 or TRBV12-4 and TRBJ2-1, with 7 bases matching TRBD1. This CDR3 has 14 amino acids. V was pared by 6 bases and J by 5 bases, with 7 bases of the junction left unmatched. The CDR3 nucleotides are TGTGCCAGCAGGAAGACAGGGTCCCACAATGAGCAGTTCTTC. Translating gives CASRKTGSHNEQFF.

This clonotype was counted only a few times. V gene TRBV6-5 combines with J gene TRBJ1-5; perhaps TRBD1 as D (5 bases). The V gene lost 4 bases and the J gene lost 1 base, with 11 bases spanning the gap. CDR1 is MNHEY and CDR2 is SVGAGI in the germline V gene. The CDR3 has 15 amino acids. The CDR3 protein is CASSWGRGSNQPQHF. CDR3 DNA sequence: TGTGCCAGCAGTTGGGGTAGGGGAAGCAATCAGCCCCAGCATTTT.

The rearrangement joins TRBV20-1 to TRBJ1-1, with a weak D call TRBD1 (6 bases). Trimming took off 8 bases at V and 7 bases at J, with 23 bases between the two ends. Germline loops: CDR1 DFQATT, CDR2 SNEGSKA (reference sequence). The CDR3 runs to 14 residues. The CDR3 nucleotides are TGCAGTAAGCTTAGGGGGTCAGGGGAAAATGAAGCTTTCTTT. It specifies CSKLRGSGENEAFF.

This clonotype has a handful of counts. The chain employs TRBV20-1 and TRBJ1-2; D unclear. CDR1 and CDR2 from the germline V gene are DFQATT and SNEGSKA (reference sequence). Trimming stripped 0 bases from V and 6 bases from J, with 14 bases between. The CDR3 totals 14 residues. The CDR3 loop reads CSARDFRTVDGYTF. The CDR3, as DNA: TGCAGTGCTAGAGATTTTCGGACGGTTGATGGCTACACCTTC.

The sample holds a few counts of this clonotype. This chain uses TRBV14 with TRBJ2-3; 7 bases map to TRBD2. The length of the CDR3 is 14 residues. Germline-derived CDR1 and CDR2 are SGHDN and FVKESK. The V and J ends lost 4 bases and 2 bases, in that order; junction bases with no gene match: 3. The chain's CDR3 is CASSPSGHTDTQYF. CDR3 in DNA: TGTGCCAGCAGCCCTAGCGGACACACAGATACGCAGTATTTT.

This clonotype occurred a few times. The genes are TRBV12-3 or TRBV12-4 and TRBJ2-3; D is unclear. V was clipped by 3 bases and J by 0 bases, with 10 bases between them. This CDR3 has 15 residues. DNA of the CDR3: TGTGCCAGCAGTTTGTTGGACGGGAGCACAGATACGCAGTATTTT. This translates into CASSLLDGSTDTQYF.

V usage is TRBV30 and J usage is TRBJ1-1; D is uncertain. The CDR3 has 11 amino acids. Germline values: CDR1 GTSNPN, CDR2 SVGIG (reference sequence). Trimming removed 4 bases at V and 11 bases at J, with 14 bases between. The CDR3, as DNA: TGTGCCTGGATGCGTAAAGGGTTGGCTTTCTTT. Translation gives CAWMRKGLAFF.

The chain employs TRBV18 and TRBJ2-7, with D perhaps assigned TRBD1 or TRBD2 (5 bases each). The germline V and J ends were trimmed by 4 bases and 4 bases, with 20 bases remaining between them. Germline loops: CDR1 KGHSH, CDR2 LQKENI. The CDR3 sequence is 16 residues long. The DNA of the CDR3 is TGTGCCAGCTCACGTGATCCGGGGCCAGCCCAATACGAGCAGTACTTC. This translates into CASSRDPGPAQYEQYF.

In its sample, this clonotype was seen once. The chain has TRBV7-2 and TRBJ2-7; D may be TRBD1 or TRBD2 (6 bases each). Looked up from germline, CDR1 is SGHTA and CDR2 is FQGNSA. The germline V and J ends were trimmed by 1 base and 8 bases, with 18 bases remaining between them. The CDR3 is 15 residues long. The CDR3, as DNA: TGTGCCAGCAGCTTAGTTTCGGGGGCCTCAGAAAAGCAGTACTTC. It is translated as CASSLVSGASEKQYF.

In this sample, this clonotype turned up a few times. The gene calls are TRBV11-1 and TRBJ2-7; TRBD1 matches at 7 bases. CDR3 size: 16 residues. After removal of 3 bases from V and 3 bases from J, the junction contained 11 bases not matched to a gene. Per germline, CDR1 SGHAT and CDR2 FQDESV (reference sequence). CDR3 nucleotide sequence: TGTGCCAGCAGCTTTTTGCGGACAGCAGGGGGCTACGAGCAGTACTTC. This sequence encodes CASSFLRTAGGYEQYF.

This clonotype was observed a few times. V gene TRBV10-3 combines with J gene TRBJ1-5; 11 bases are shared with TRBD1. Germline-derived CDR1 and CDR2 are ENHRY and SYGVKD. The V segment lost 4 bases and the J segment 6 bases; nucleotides outside the gene matches: 5. This CDR3 spans 15 amino acids. The chain's CDR3 is CAISGDRGFAQPQHF. CDR3 DNA sequence: TGTGCCATCAGTGGGGACAGGGGGTTCGCTCAGCCCCAGCATTTT.